Presented here are 27 T cell receptor beta chains from one specimen sequenced in a study of T cell changes during pregnancy in multiple sclerosis. Here immunoSEQ multiplex PCR was the method, and the copy in TCRdb shows in-frame clones only, minus some. The sample holds about 8,500 clones; 70% to 90% are singletons and the top ten take approximately 10%. Sequenced here: CD8+ T cells from peripheral blood mononuclear cells, sampled in the first trimester of pregnancy. The source of these receptors is a female donor in good health, enrolled as a control in a pregnancy study.

V is TRBV27 and J is TRBJ2-7; D is possibly TRBD1 (6 bases). The germline V and J ends were trimmed by 6 bases and 4 bases, with 19 bases remaining between them. Germline V CDR1 and CDR2: MNHEY, SMNVEV (reference sequence). The CDR3 sequence is 15 residues long. In DNA, the CDR3 is TGTGCCAGCAGCACCCCCAGGGGAGCCACATACGAGCAGTACTTC. It translates to CASSTPRGATYEQYF.

The V gene is TRBV21-1, the J gene TRBJ2-7; the DNA was not compared with TRBD1, the D call given in the table. TRBV21-1 is a documented pseudogene. CDR3 size: 18 residues. For the CDR3, the DNA is TGTGCCAGCAGCAAAGAGAAGTCGGAGACAGGGGCTTCGGGAGAGCAGTACTTC. It specifies CASSKEKSETGASGEQYF.

The chain employs TRBV19 and TRBJ2-7; the match to TRBD1 covers 7 bases. The CDR3 is 13 amino acids. Per germline, CDR1 LNHDA and CDR2 SQIVND (reference sequence). The V gene end was trimmed by 3 bases and the J gene end by 4 bases; junction bases not matched to a gene: 3. The CDR3 here is CASSMRQGYEQYF. The CDR3 DNA reads TGTGCCAGTAGTATGCGACAGGGATACGAGCAGTACTTC.

The V gene is TRBV5-8, the J gene TRBJ1-5, with 7 positions matching TRBD1. CDR1 is SGHTS, CDR2 YDEGEE, per germline. Losses at the gene ends were 4 bases for V and 5 bases for J; bases not matched to a gene: 12. CDR3 size: 16 residues. The CDR3 protein is CASSRKAGGNYQPQHF. The CDR3 DNA reads as TGTGCCAGCAGCAGAAAGGCAGGGGGTAACTATCAGCCCCAGCATTTT.

This sequence joins TRBV7-6 and TRBJ2-1, with 7 bases fitting TRBD2. CDR1 and CDR2 from the germline V gene are SGHVS and FNYEAQ. CDR3 size: 16 residues. J was trimmed by 5 bases and V by 1 base; bases with no gene match: 8. DNA of the CDR3: TGTGCCAGCAGCTTAGAAATCCTAGCGGCGAACAATGAGCAGTTCTTC. Its protein is CASSLEILAANNEQFF.

This clone was seen only once. This chain links TRBV7-9 with TRBJ2-2; D is perhaps TRBD1 (5 bases). V lost 4 bases and J lost 7, with 16 bases in between. The CDR3 has 15 amino acids. Looked up from germline, CDR1 is SEHNR and CDR2 is FQNEAQ (reference sequence). The chain's CDR3 is CASSSETAAGGELFF. The CDR3 DNA reads as TGTGCCAGCAGCTCAGAGACAGCAGCTGGCGGGGAGCTGTTTTTT.

This clone was seen only a few times. The gene calls are TRBV6-4 and TRBJ2-2, with TRBD2 matching over 7 bases. CDR1 is MRHNA, CDR2 SNTAGT, per germline. V was clipped by 6 bases and J by 3 bases; unmatched bases: 1. This CDR3 has 13 amino acids. CDR3 protein: CASSAGDTGELFF. DNA for the CDR3: TGTGCCAGCAGCGCGGGAGACACCGGGGAGCTGTTTTTT.

V and J are TRBV28 and TRBJ1-6; 7 bases align to TRBD1. The germline CDR1 and CDR2 sequences are MDHEN and SYDVKM. V lost 2 bases, J lost 11 bases, and 18 bases stayed unmatched. This CDR3 region has 18 residues. The chain's CDR3 is CASSLKGQVYLGQAPLHF. The DNA of the CDR3 is TGTGCCAGCAGTTTAAAAGGACAGGTTTACCTCGGACAAGCACCCCTCCACTTT.

The V and J genes are TRBV27 and TRBJ2-3, with 11 bases lining up with TRBD2. Germline CDR1 and CDR2: MNHEY and SMNVEV (reference sequence). The CDR3 runs to 17 residues. The V and J ends lost 4 bases and 5 bases, in that order; junction bases with no gene match: 11. Written as DNA, the CDR3 is TGTGCCAGCAGTTCCTCCCTAGCGGGGGGTTCAGGAGATACGCAGTATTTT. Its protein product is CASSSSLAGGSGDTQYF.

The chain joins TRBV7-9 to TRBJ2-1; weak D call: TRBD2 (6 bases). This CDR3 spans 14 amino acids. Germline loops: CDR1 SEHNR, CDR2 FQNEAQ (reference sequence). V was shortened by 5 bases and J by 5 bases, with 13 bases between the two germline ends. DNA of the CDR3: TGTGCCAGCAGCCTGGGACTGCCACACAATGAGCAGTTCTTC. Translated: CASSLGLPHNEQFF.

V usage is TRBV6-4 and J usage is TRBJ2-3, with TRBD2 matching over 9 bases. The CDR3 covers 15 residues. Germline CDR1 and CDR2: MRHNA and SNTAGT. V dropped 0 bases and J dropped 5; count of bases not matched to a gene: 3. CDR3 loop: CASSDSGAGGDTQYF. For the CDR3, the DNA is TGTGCCAGCAGTGACTCGGGAGCGGGGGGAGATACGCAGTATTTT.

The chain employs TRBV14 and TRBJ2-1; TRBD1 matches at 10 bases. Losses at the gene ends were 2 bases for V and 9 bases for J; bases not matched to a gene: 13. The CDR3 is made up of 17 amino acids. In germline, CDR1 is SGHDN, CDR2 FVKESK. CDR3 loop: CASSQRSGTGEGREQFF. The CDR3 DNA sequence: TGTGCCAGCAGCCAAAGATCCGGGACAGGGGAAGGTCGTGAGCAGTTCTTC.

The genes are TRBV27 and TRBJ2-7; possibly TRBD1 for D (6 bases). Germline V gene lookup returns CDR1 MNHEY and CDR2 SMNVEV (reference sequence). This CDR3 spans 15 amino acids. Trimming took off 0 bases at V and 3 bases at J, with 12 bases between the two ends. The CDR3 DNA reads as TGTGCCAGCAGTTTATCGGGGGCCCAGATCTACGAGCAGTACTTC. Translating gives CASSLSGAQIYEQYF.

The chain combines TRBV6-4 with TRBJ1-1; 8 bases agree with TRBD1. The CDR3 has 14 amino acids. V shed 6 bases, J shed 4 bases, and the junction held 7 bases outside the gene matches. In germline, CDR1 is MRHNA, CDR2 SNTAGT. The CDR3 nucleotides read TGTGCCAGCAGAGAGACAGGGGAAGGCACTGAAGCTTTCTTT. Protein product: CASRETGEGTEAFF.

This chain uses TRBV28 with TRBJ1-1; D possibly corresponds to TRBD1 (5 bases). The CDR3 is 14 residues long. CDR1 and CDR2 (germline): MDHEN, SYDVKM. V lost 4 bases to trimming and J lost 1 base, with 10 bases between them. The CDR3 is CASSWRGGNTEAFF. Here the CDR3 DNA reads TGTGCCAGCAGTTGGCGGGGGGGGAACACTGAAGCTTTCTTT.

The V and J genes are TRBV19 and TRBJ1-5; perhaps TRBD1 as D (5 bases). CDR1 is LNHDA and CDR2 is SQIVND in the germline V gene (reference sequence). The CDR3 runs 15 residues. V was cut by 10 bases and J by 2 bases, with 18 bases left in between. This chain's CDR3 is CATEDGGIGNQPQHF. CDR3 in DNA: TGTGCCACCGAGGACGGGGGGATTGGCAATCAGCCCCAGCATTTT.

The V gene is TRBV9, the J gene TRBJ2-1; 10 bases are a match to TRBD2. Germline V gene data show CDR1 as SGDLS and CDR2 as YYNGEE. Germline trimming cut 4 bases from V and 6 bases from J; bases unmatched to any gene: 10. The CDR3 sequence is 16 residues long. The CDR3 loop reads CASSLTSSGSFNEQFF. CDR3 coding DNA: TGTGCCAGCAGCCTAACTTCTAGCGGGAGTTTCAATGAGCAGTTCTTC.

This sequence joins TRBV27 and TRBJ2-7; D is possibly TRBD1 (5 bases). The CDR3 consists of 15 residues. The germline CDR1 and CDR2 sequences are MNHEY and SMNVEV (reference sequence). V dropped 2 bases and J dropped 0 bases, with 11 bases sitting between them. The CDR3 is CASSLRQGGSYEQYF. CDR3 DNA sequence: TGTGCCAGCAGTTTAAGGCAGGGCGGCTCCTACGAGCAGTACTTC.

This chain links TRBV7-9 with TRBJ2-1; D call uncertain. Germline assignment: CDR1 SEHNR and CDR2 FQNEAQ (reference sequence). Trimming took off 5 bases at V and 0 bases at J, with 11 bases between the two ends. The CDR3 totals 15 residues. The CDR3 reads CASSISESSYNEQFF. DNA of the CDR3: TGTGCCAGCAGCATTAGTGAGTCCTCCTACAATGAGCAGTTCTTC.

This clone has a single count. The V call is TRBV6-1, the J call TRBJ2-3; 7 positions agree with TRBD2. The CDR3 is 15 amino acids. V shed 4 bases, J shed 2 bases, and the junction held 6 bases outside the gene matches. Per germline, CDR1 MNHNS and CDR2 SASEGT. CDR3 region: CASSAAGAATDTQYF. The CDR3 DNA reads as TGTGCCAGCAGTGCCGCGGGAGCGGCCACAGATACGCAGTATTTT.

The chain links TRBV28 to TRBJ2-3, with TRBD2 matching 10 bases. Germline V CDR1 and CDR2: MDHEN, SYDVKM. There are 15 residues in the CDR3. The J segment lost 3 bases and the V segment lost 5 bases, leaving 5 bases of the junction unmatched. CDR3: CASSHFSGRTDTQYF. Here the CDR3 DNA reads TGTGCCAGCAGTCACTTTAGCGGGAGGACAGATACGCAGTATTTT.

This clone turned up a few times. The rearrangement links TRBV6-4 to TRBJ2-2; D not resolved. The CDR3 extends over 14 amino acids. V was shortened by 0 bases and J by 6 bases, with 8 bases between the two germline ends. Per the germline V gene, CDR1 is MRHNA and CDR2 is SNTAGT. The CDR3 protein is CASSDSSSSGELFF. The CDR3 nucleotides read TGTGCCAGCAGTGACTCAAGCTCGTCCGGGGAGCTGTTTTTT.

This clone was seen a single time. This sequence joins TRBV5-8 and TRBJ1-5; D is possibly TRBD1 (5 bases). The CDR3 has 17 residues. V was trimmed by 0 bases and J by 0 bases, leaving 13 bases between them. From germline, CDR1 is SGHTS and CDR2 YDEGEE. For the CDR3, the DNA is TGTGCCAGCAGCTTGGACGTCCTGACAGCTAGCAATCAGCCCCAGCATTTT. Amino acids: CASSLDVLTASNQPQHF. The variable domain in full, with the rest retrieved from reference TRBV5-8 and TRBJ1-5, is EAGVTQSPTHLIKTRGQQATLRCSPISGHTSVYWYQQALGLGLQFLLWYDEGEERNRGNFPPRFSGRQFPNYSSELNVNALELEDSALYLCASSLDVLTASNQPQHFGDGTRLSIL.

The chain is built from TRBV13 and TRBJ1-3; TRBD1 might be the D (6 bases). Trimming left V 4 bases short and J 0 bases short, with 10 bases between. Per germline, CDR1 PRHDT and CDR2 FYEKMQ (reference sequence). The CDR3 runs to 15 residues. This CDR3 is CASSSQGFSGNTIYF. CDR3 nucleotide sequence: TGTGCCAGCAGCTCACAGGGATTCTCTGGAAACACCATATATTTT.

The rearrangement uses TRBV6-6 and TRBJ1-4; 7 nucleotides agree with TRBD1. The CDR3 contains 16 residues. CDR1 and CDR2 (germline): MNHNY, SVGAGI (reference sequence). With 5 bases clipped from V and 8 bases from J, the junction kept 14 bases outside the gene matches. The CDR3 nucleotides read TGTGCCAGCAGTACATACAGCGGACAGGACGGGGAAAAACTGTTTTTT. It specifies CASSTYSGQDGEKLFF.

This clone has a single count. The chain combines TRBV21-1 with TRBJ1-2; the table's D gene call, TRBD1, was not cross checked with the DNA. TRBV21-1 is a pseudogene locus. The CDR3 is made up of 14 amino acids. The CDR3 nucleotides are TGTGCCAGCACCACGAACAGGGATAACTATGGCTACACCTTC. Encoded protein: CASTTNRDNYGYTF.

This chain connects TRBV6-5 to TRBJ1-1; perhaps TRBD1 as D (5 bases). This CDR3 has 13 amino acids. CDR1 is MNHEY and CDR2 is SVGAGI in the germline V gene. The V end was cut by 4 bases, the J end by 10 bases, with 16 bases between. The CDR3 sequence is CASSSGQVLGAFF. The CDR3 DNA is TGTGCCAGCAGTTCAGGGCAAGTTTTAGGAGCTTTCTTT.